This TCR beta chain was sequenced for a study of shared clonotypes between healthy human individuals. The donors were adults (healthy and HIV-negative) with no recent acute infections or vaccinations. Germline CDR1 reads SEHNR; CDR2 reads FQNEAQ (reference sequence). V lost 3 bases and J lost 5, with 9 bases in between. The CDR3 has 13 amino acids. Study-wide results and caveats: Naive subsets generally had larger estimated richness than memory subsets.

When replicate PCRs were run on sorted subsets, they used approximately 210 ng DNA, tens of thousands of T cell genomes. Assay: immunoSEQ multiplex PCR; the TCRdb copy retains only in-frame clones and omits some. Of approximately 2,000,000 clones listed, around 92% are singletons. As to this clone: Its specificity is unknown.

The sequence was collected from a man aged 18 to 29 in good health. Some clones in this sample may be carry-over from other donors' samples. The V gene is TRBV7-9, the J gene TRBJ2-3; D ambiguous. The sequencing input was naive CD4+ T cells from PBMCs. Subset specified: CD45RA+ positively selected. The CDR3 nucleotides are TGTGCCAGCAGCTTTGAATGGGGAGATACGCAGTATTTT. This codes for CASSFEWGDTQYF. Combining the CDR3 with reference TRBV7-9 and TRBJ2-3 gives the whole variable domain DTGVSQNPRHKITKRGQNVTFRCDPISEHNRLYWYRQTLGQGPEFLTYFQNEAQLEKSRLLSDRFSAERPKGSFSTLEIQRTEQGDSAMYLCASSFEWGDTQYFGPGTRLTVL.